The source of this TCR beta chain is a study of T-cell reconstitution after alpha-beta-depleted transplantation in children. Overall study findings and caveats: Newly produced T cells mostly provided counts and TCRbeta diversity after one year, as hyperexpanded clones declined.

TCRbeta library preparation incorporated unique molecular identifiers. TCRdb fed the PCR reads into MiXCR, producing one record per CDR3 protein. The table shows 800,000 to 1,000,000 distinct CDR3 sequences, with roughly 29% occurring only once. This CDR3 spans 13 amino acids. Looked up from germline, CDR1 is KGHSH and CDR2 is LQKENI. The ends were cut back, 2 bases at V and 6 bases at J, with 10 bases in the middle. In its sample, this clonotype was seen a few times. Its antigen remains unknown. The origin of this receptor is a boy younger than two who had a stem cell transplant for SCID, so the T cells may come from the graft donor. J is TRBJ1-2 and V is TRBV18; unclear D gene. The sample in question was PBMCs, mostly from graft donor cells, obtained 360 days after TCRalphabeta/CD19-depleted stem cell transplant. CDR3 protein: CASSPGREHGYTF. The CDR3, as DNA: TGTGCCAGCTCACCAGGAAGGGAGCATGGCTACACCTTC.